This T cell receptor (beta chain) was recorded in a study of Ad26.COV2.S vaccination and SARS-CoV-2 variants. Study context: Doses of Ad26.COV2.S were injected into muscle once or twice, 56 days apart.

The CDR3 length is 14 residues. Trimming stripped 9 bases from V and 0 bases from J, with 9 bases between. Germline CDR1 reads LGHNT; CDR2 reads FRNRAP. The protocol was immunoSEQ multiplex PCR, while the TCRdb copy is restricted to in-frame clones and leaves out a portion. The table lists over 250,000 clones, 80% to 90% of them singletons. Treatment noted: about 20 received Ad26.COV2.S at low or high dose, single or two shots; about 5 received placebo; per-sample allocation not given. Sampling was performed 63 days after the first vaccine or placebo injection. The sample came from a Boston adult aged 18-55 years.

The source of this sequence is a person between 18 and 65 years old who received the Ad26.COV2.S COVID-19 vaccine or a placebo. The material was peripheral blood, obtained in a trial of Ad26.COV2.S vaccine versus placebo. V usage is TRBV12-5 and J usage is TRBJ2-6, with D possibly TRBD2 on 5 matching bases. The CDR3, as DNA: TGTGCTAGCGCGGACTCCTCTGGGGCCAACGTCCTGACTTTC. Protein: CASADSSGANVLTF.